This TCR beta chain appears in the sequencing data of a study of blood T cells in healthy people across ages. Findings and caveats of the study: Roughly linear age-related decline in beta diversity appeared, significant by age around 40. Estimated diversity, derived from one million T cells, was regarded as an underestimate.

Comment on this clonotype: Its antigen is as yet unknown.

The second PCR ran about 6 to 12 cycles with a sample-barcoded 5' primer and J-beta primers. MiXCR was run by TCRdb on the 5' RACE reads, yielding one entry per CDR3 protein. The sample consists of over a million distinct CDR3 sequences, about 42% of them appearing once. V was trimmed by 6 bases and J by 6 bases, leaving 13 bases between them. There are 13 residues in the CDR3. Germline V gives CDR1 MDHEN, CDR2 SYDVKM. J is TRBJ2-3 and V is TRBV28; no firm D call. The sample comprised blood. The receptor was derived from a woman under 30 in good health. As DNA, the CDR3 is TGTGCCAGCAGGACTGACAATCCCGATACGCAGTATTTT. It encodes CASRTDNPDTQYF.